These 19 T cell receptor beta chains were sequenced from one sample in a study of Ad26.COV2.S vaccination and SARS-CoV-2 variants (dated by TCRdb to 2020 to 2022). The treatment or condition label for this specimen denotes: approximately 18 received Ad26.COV2.S at low or high dose, single or two shots; roughly 5 received placebo; per-sample allocation not given. Repertoires of vaccine and placebo recipients were sequenced from samples taken on day 63 after the first injection. Library method: the immunoSEQ multiplex PCR assay. The immuneACCESS repertoire file appears here via TCRdb, limited to in-frame rearrangements. These files lack a portion of the clones; in checked studies, under half of the deficit traces to unresolved V genes, and the cause of the others is not known. Here the sample has about 430,000 clones; more than 80% occur a single time. The ten biggest clones cover 9% to 15% of the sample.

The sequences come from peripheral blood, collected in a trial of Ad26.COV2.S vaccine versus placebo. The origin of the receptors is a person between 18 and 65 years old who received the Ad26.COV2.S COVID-19 vaccine or a placebo.

The chain carries TRBV7-9 and TRBJ1-6, with no clear D. CDR3 length equals 16 residues. V was trimmed by 5 bases and J by 0 bases, leaving 11 bases between them. The germline CDR1 and CDR2 sequences are SEHNR and FQNEAQ (reference sequence). The DNA of the CDR3 is TGTGCCAGCAGCCCGAGGACGAGCTCCTATAATTCACCCCTCCACTTT. Translation: CASSPRTSSYNSPLHF.

The rearrangement links TRBV29-1 to TRBJ2-7, with a possible D match to TRBD2 (5 bases). Between the trimmed V and J ends, which lost 1 base and 7 bases, there was a span of 11 bases. This CDR3 contains 12 residues. The V gene's germline CDR1 is SQVTM and CDR2 ANQGSEA. CDR3 protein: CSVEVVRGEQYF. DNA for the CDR3: TGCAGCGTTGAAGTCGTCCGGGGAGAGCAGTACTTC.

The chain recombines TRBV28 with TRBJ2-7, with D perhaps matching TRBD1 (6 bases). Germline V CDR1 and CDR2: MDHEN, SYDVKM. The germline V and J ends were trimmed by 5 bases and 9 bases, with 23 bases remaining between them. There are 15 residues in the CDR3. This chain's CDR3 is CASSVPRGTYDRQYF. The CDR3 DNA reads as TGTGCCAGCAGTGTTCCGAGGGGGACGTATGATCGGCAGTACTTC.

The chain links TRBV19 to TRBJ2-7; the D gene is possibly TRBD2 (6 bases). V lost 3 bases, J lost 3 bases, and 12 bases lay in between. Germline loops: CDR1 LNHDA, CDR2 SQIVND (reference sequence). The CDR3 runs 14 residues. This chain's CDR3 is CASSISSGYYEQYF. In DNA, the CDR3 is TGTGCCAGTAGTATCAGCAGCGGGTACTACGAGCAGTACTTC. The variable domain in full, completed from reference TRBV19 and TRBJ2-7, reads DGGITQSPKYLFRKEGQNVTLSCEQNLNHDAMYWYRQDPGQGLRLIYYSQIVNDFQKGDIAEGYSVSREKKESFPLTVTSAQKNPTAFYLCASSISSGYYEQYFGPGTRLTVT.

The table lists this clone with a count of one. The J gene is TRBJ2-1, the V gene TRBV5-1; D not certain. The V gene lost 4 bases and the J gene lost 10 bases, with 9 bases spanning the gap. Germline V gene sequence: CDR1 SGHRS, CDR2 YFSETQ. The CDR3 is 11 amino acids. Written as DNA, the CDR3 is TGCGCCAGCAGCCATGGTATGGAGCAGTTCTTC. Amino acids: CASSHGMEQFF.

The sample holds a few counts of this clone. The chain couples TRBV7-3 to TRBJ2-1; 7 bases match TRBD2. The CDR3 runs 16 residues. Trimming cost V 5 bases and J 4 bases; bases outside gene matches: 11. In germline, CDR1 is SGHTA, CDR2 FQGTGA. In nucleotides, the CDR3 is TGTGCCAGCAGCCTACGGGCTAGCGGAAATTACAATGAGCAGTTCTTC. Amino acids: CASSLRASGNYNEQFF.

The V call is TRBV5-4, the J call TRBJ2-7, with 9 positions matching TRBD1. The CDR3 has 14 amino acids. Germline V lookup: CDR1 SGHNT, CDR2 YYREEE (reference sequence). With V trimmed by 4 bases and J by 3 bases, 5 bases remained unmatched. The CDR3 sequence is CASSRRTGDYEQYF. The CDR3 DNA is TGTGCCAGCAGCCGAAGGACAGGGGACTACGAGCAGTACTTC.

The rearrangement links TRBV6-5 to TRBJ2-7; 8 bases fit TRBD2. The germline V gene encodes CDR1 MNHEY and CDR2 SVGAGI. Trimming removed 5 bases from V and 6 bases from J; junction bases left unmatched: 3. The CDR3 loop spans 12 amino acids. The chain's CDR3 is CASSRGGTEQYF. CDR3 coding DNA: TGTGCCAGCAGTCGGGGGGGGACCGAGCAGTACTTC.

This CDR3 reads CASSHSDRGIRYGYTF. The CDR3 coding sequence is TGTGCCAGCAGTCACTCCGACAGGGGCATTCGCTATGGCTACACCTTC. The V call is TRBV28, the J call TRBJ1-2, with TRBD1 matching over 8 bases. The V gene end was trimmed by 5 bases and the J gene end by 4 bases; junction bases not matched to a gene: 12. The CDR3 is 16 residues long. CDR1 and CDR2 (germline): MDHEN, SYDVKM.

J is TRBJ2-1 and V is TRBV29-1; D remains ambiguous. Per the germline V gene, CDR1 is SQVTM and CDR2 is ANQGSEA. V lost 6 bases and J lost 1, with 13 bases in between. This CDR3 spans 14 amino acids. As DNA, the CDR3 is TGCAGCGTGCTGCCCCAAGATTCCTACAATGAGCAGTTCTTC. This encodes CSVLPQDSYNEQFF.

The V call is TRBV7-3, the J call TRBJ1-6, with 7 bases aligning to TRBD1. Per the germline V gene, CDR1 is SGHTA and CDR2 is FQGTGA. J lost 7 bases, V lost 3 bases, and 3 bases had no gene match. The CDR3 spans 14 residues. The CDR3: CASSFGTENSPLHF. CDR3 DNA: TGTGCCAGCAGCTTTGGGACAGAAAATTCACCCCTCCACTTT. Together with reference TRBV7-3 and TRBJ1-6, the CDR3 gives the full variable domain: GAGVSQTPSNKVTEKGKYVELRCDPISGHTALYWYRQSLGQGPEFLIYFQGTGAADDSGLPNDRFFAVRPEGSVSTLKIQRTERGDSAVYLCASSFGTENSPLHFGNGTRLTVT.

The chain combines TRBV5-6 with TRBJ2-6; no definite D call. V was shortened by 4 bases and J by 0 bases, with 11 bases between the two germline ends. Germline CDR1 reads SGHDT; CDR2 reads YYEEEE. The CDR3 is 16 residues long. DNA of the CDR3: TGTGCCAGCAGCACGGTGGGCCTCTCTGGGGCCAACGTCCTGACTTTC. It codes for CASSTVGLSGANVLTF.

The gene calls are TRBV25-1 and TRBJ1-2, with D uncertain. Germline V gene lookup returns CDR1 MGHDK and CDR2 SYGVNS. The CDR3 extends over 16 amino acids. Trimming took 2 bases from V and 4 from J, leaving 17 bases between them. Here the CDR3 reads CASSEALRDSRYGYTF. The CDR3 bases are TGTGCCAGCAGTGAAGCATTAAGGGATTCCCGCTATGGCTACACCTTC.

The chain carries TRBV7-9 and TRBJ2-1; a possible D gene is TRBD1 (6 bases). V was pared by 5 bases and J by 6 bases, with 14 bases between. This CDR3 contains 14 residues. Germline CDR1 SEHNR, CDR2 FQNEAQ (reference sequence). Written as DNA, the CDR3 is TGTGCCAGCAGCCACCGTACAGGGCGCAATGAGCAGTTCTTC. Translating it yields CASSHRTGRNEQFF.

This sequence joins TRBV28 and TRBJ1-6; D possibly corresponds to TRBD1 (5 bases). Germline-derived CDR1 and CDR2 are MDHEN and SYDVKM. V lost 8 bases to trimming and J lost 7 bases, with 33 bases between them. This CDR3 is built from 20 residues. The CDR3 is CASSLTRFRPGKGSNSPLHF. The CDR3 region has the DNA TGTGCCAGCTCATTAACCCGATTCCGGCCAGGGAAAGGCTCCAATTCACCCCTCCACTTT.

The rearrangement uses TRBV15 and TRBJ2-7; 11 nucleotides agree with TRBD1. The CDR3 is made up of 15 amino acids. V gave up 3 bases and J gave up 5 bases; unmatched junction bases: 6. Germline V gene sequence: CDR1 LNHNV, CDR2 YYDKDF (reference sequence). The CDR3 region is CATSREDRGLHEQYF. CDR3 in DNA: TGTGCCACCAGCAGGGAGGACAGGGGGCTCCACGAGCAGTACTTC.

The rearrangement joins TRBV6-4 to TRBJ2-1, with D hard to call. V was shortened by 7 bases and J by 1 base, with 17 bases between the two germline ends. In germline, CDR1 is MRHNA, CDR2 SNTAGT. The CDR3 spans 16 residues. In nucleotides, the CDR3 is TGTGCCAGCACCGAACCCCGACAAACTTCCTACAATGAGCAGTTCTTC. It yields the protein CASTEPRQTSYNEQFF.

CDR3: CSVQGRGYTDTQYF. The CDR3 DNA is TGCAGCGTCCAAGGCAGGGGGTACACAGATACGCAGTATTTT. The chain carries TRBV29-1 and TRBJ2-3; 7 bases match TRBD1. Germline values: CDR1 SQVTM, CDR2 ANQGSEA. Losses at the gene ends were 6 bases for V and 2 bases for J; bases not matched to a gene: 8. This CDR3 is 14 amino acids long.

CDR3 sequence reads: CASKWGSYEQYF. CDR3 DNA: TGTGCCAGCAAGTGGGGATCCTACGAGCAGTACTTC. The chain couples TRBV2 to TRBJ2-7, with unresolved D. V was clipped by 7 bases and J by 1 base, with 8 bases between them. The CDR3 length is 12 residues. Germline CDR1 and CDR2: SNHLY and FYNNEI.